The source of this TCR beta chain is a study of T and B cells in COVID-19 patients. Blood genomic DNA input for TRB amplification was 250-500 ng. The CDR3 is 14 amino acids. The germline V gene has CDR1 MNHEY and CDR2 SMNVEV (reference sequence). J was trimmed by 3 bases and V by 6 bases; bases with no gene match: 5. Multiplex PCR with BIOMED2 TRB-A/B primer pools amplified TRB rearrangements. MiXCR, run by TCRdb on the multiplex PCR reads, gives a single entry per CDR3 protein. The table has 18,000 or so distinct CDR3 sequences, about 36% seen once. The sample comprised blood. This receptor was taken from a human donor with active COVID-19. The chain couples TRBV27 to TRBJ2-1; 7 positions match TRBD2. The CDR3 is CASRLGGSYNEQFF. For the CDR3, the DNA is TGTGCCAGCAGACTGGGGGGGAGCTACAATGAGCAGTTCTTC.